These 21 T cell receptor beta chains share one sample of origin, sequenced in a study of graft-versus-host responses after intestinal transplantation. Their recognized antigens are unknown. TCRdb's copy holds only in-frame clones and misses some; the assay was immunoSEQ multiplex PCR. The sample carries 88,000 or so clones, about 90% recorded once. Specimen: unstimulated CD4+ T cells sorted from spleen or lymph node cells, collected before intestinal transplant. The receptors originated from a human donor who received an intestinal transplant.

This rearrangement joins TRBV4-1 to TRBJ1-4; tentative D call: TRBD1 (6 bases). The CDR3 runs 17 residues. Trimming stripped 0 bases from V and 8 bases from J, with 19 bases between. Germline V gives CDR1 MGHRA, CDR2 YSYEKL. In DNA form, the CDR3 reads TGCGCCAGCAGCCAAGACCCCTTCGGACAGAGGGGCGAAAAACTGTTTTTT. It yields the protein CASSQDPFGQRGEKLFF.

J is TRBJ1-1 and V is TRBV29-1, with TRBD1 matching 8 bases. V lost 6 bases, J lost 1 base, and 7 bases stayed unmatched. CDR1 and CDR2 from the germline V gene are SQVTM and ANQGSEA. The CDR3 is 14 residues long. The chain's CDR3 is CSVNTGGWNTEAFF. The CDR3, as DNA: TGCAGCGTGAATACAGGGGGATGGAACACTGAAGCTTTCTTT.

The rearrangement joins TRBV18 to TRBJ2-6; unclear D gene. The CDR3 is made up of 14 amino acids. V was cut by 3 bases and J by 2 bases, with 5 bases left in between. Germline values: CDR1 KGHSH, CDR2 LQKENI. The CDR3, as DNA: TGTGCCAGCTCACCCCAGGCTGGGGCCAACGTCCTGACTTTC. It specifies CASSPQAGANVLTF.

The gene calls are TRBV6-1 and TRBJ2-7; 7 bases are a match to TRBD1. V trimming: 4 bases; J trimming: 1 base; junction bases outside the gene matches: 4. Germline assignment: CDR1 MNHNS and CDR2 SASEGT. There are 14 residues in the CDR3. The CDR3 DNA sequence: TGTGCCAGCAGTGCGGACAGGCGTTCCTACGAGCAGTACTTC. This translates into CASSADRRSYEQYF.

The rearrangement joins TRBV5-6 to TRBJ2-5, with TRBD1 identical over 12 bases. TRBJ2-7 explains the end of the DNA better; the J call may be wrong. The CDR3 loop spans 13 amino acids. Germline V gene lookup returns CDR1 SGHDT and CDR2 YYEEEE. The CDR3: CASSWDRGREQYF. In DNA form, the CDR3 reads TGTGCCAGCAGCTGGGACAGGGGGCGCGAGCAGTACTTC.

V usage is TRBV19 and J usage is TRBJ2-3; TRBD2 aligns across 15 bases. The CDR3 is 19 amino acids. Per germline, CDR1 LNHDA and CDR2 SQIVND (reference sequence). Trimming cost V 7 bases and J 2 bases; bases outside gene matches: 13. The CDR3 reads CASTLSGLAGGVSTDTQYF. The CDR3 coding sequence is TGTGCCAGTACCCTCTCCGGACTAGCGGGGGGGGTGTCCACAGATACGCAGTATTTT.

The CDR3 DNA reads as TGTGCCAGCAGCTTAATGGGGACAGGGTTCACTGAAGCTTTCTTT. Its protein product is CASSLMGTGFTEAFF. The V and J genes are TRBV11-2 and TRBJ1-1, with 9 nucleotides matching TRBD1. V trimming: 2 bases; J trimming: 4 bases; junction bases outside the gene matches: 5. Looked up from germline, CDR1 is SGHAT and CDR2 is FQNNGV. The length of the CDR3 is 15 residues.

The J gene is TRBJ1-1, the V gene TRBV18; 8 bases fit TRBD1. Germline values: CDR1 KGHSH, CDR2 LQKENI. The CDR3 totals 15 residues. V gave up 2 bases and J gave up 3 bases; unmatched junction bases: 5. The CDR3 reads CASSPLADRDTEAFF. CDR3 DNA: TGTGCCAGCTCACCATTGGCGGACAGGGACACTGAAGCTTTCTTT.

This rearrangement joins TRBV2 to TRBJ2-5; D unclear. Between the trimmed V and J ends, which lost 5 bases and 0 bases, there was a span of 10 bases. Germline CDR1 SNHLY, CDR2 FYNNEI. This CDR3 region has 14 residues. DNA for the CDR3: TGTGCCAGCAGTTTAAACAGACACCAAGAGACCCAGTACTTC. The encoded protein is CASSLNRHQETQYF.

This clone was recorded only once. V gene TRBV18 combines with J gene TRBJ1-3; 9 bases align to TRBD1. The ends lost 6 bases at V and 3 bases at J; junction bases unmatched: 6. The CDR3 has 15 amino acids. The germline gives CDR1 KGHSH, CDR2 LQKENI. CDR3 sequence: CASSQTGGGGNTIYF. For the CDR3, the DNA is TGTGCCAGCTCCCAAACAGGGGGCGGTGGAAACACCATATATTTT.

This sequence joins TRBV4-2 and TRBJ2-1; 12 nucleotides align to TRBD2. CDR1 and CDR2 (germline): LGHNA, YNFKEQ. V shed 1 base and J 4 bases; nucleotides not matched to a gene: 2. The CDR3 totals 16 residues. DNA of the CDR3: TGTGCCAGCAGCCAAGGGACTAGCGGGGAATACAATGAGCAGTTCTTC. Encoded protein: CASSQGTSGEYNEQFF.

The CDR3 nucleotides are TGTGCCAGCAGCTTAGACCCGGACAGGCGGGGCAATCAGCCCCAGCATTTT. It specifies CASSLDPDRRGNQPQHF. This chain connects TRBV11-3 to TRBJ1-5; TRBD1 aligns across 7 bases. The trim removed 0 bases at V and 2 bases at J, leaving 7 bases unmatched. The CDR3 contains 17 residues. Germline V lookup: CDR1 SGHNT, CDR2 YENEEA.

The chain is built from TRBV5-1 and TRBJ2-3; the match to TRBD2 covers 11 bases. Germline V gene sequence: CDR1 SGHRS, CDR2 YFSETQ. V was clipped by 0 bases and J by 1 base; unmatched bases: 4. The CDR3 has 17 amino acids. The CDR3 loop reads CASSLVVTSGGTDTQYF. The CDR3 DNA reads TGCGCCAGCAGCTTGGTCGTGACTAGCGGGGGCACAGATACGCAGTATTTT.

The V gene is TRBV19, the J gene TRBJ1-5; a possible D gene is TRBD1 (5 bases). CDR1 and CDR2 (germline): LNHDA, SQIVND (reference sequence). The CDR3 loop spans 17 amino acids. Trimming cost V 0 bases and J 7 bases, with 19 bases left between them. Here the CDR3 reads CASSIDIWGDLRQPQHF. The DNA of the CDR3 is TGTGCCAGTAGTATAGATATCTGGGGGGACCTGAGGCAGCCCCAGCATTTT.

This chain links TRBV5-6 with TRBJ2-5, with 8 bases fitting TRBD2. CDR3 length equals 14 residues. The germline V gene encodes CDR1 SGHDT and CDR2 YYEEEE. V trimming: 4 bases; J trimming: 4 bases; junction bases outside the gene matches: 6. The CDR3 DNA sequence: TGTGCCAGCAGCACCGACAGCGGGGGAGAGACCCAGTACTTC. Its translation is CASSTDSGGETQYF.

DNA of the CDR3: TGTGCCAGCAACGACAGGGCGGGAATGGACATTCAGTACTTC. This sequence encodes CASNDRAGMDIQYF. The V call is TRBV7-2, the J call TRBJ2-4; tentatively, D is TRBD1 (7 bases). CDR1 and CDR2 from the germline V gene are SGHTA and FQGNSA. This CDR3 is 14 amino acids long. Trimming shortened V by 7 bases and J by 8 bases, and 18 bases separated the two germline ends. The whole variable domain, filled in from reference TRBV7-2 and TRBJ2-4, reads GAGVSQSPSNKVTEKGKDVELRCDPISGHTALYWYRQSLGQGLEFLIYFQGNSAPDKSGLPSDRFSAERTGGSVSTLTIQRTQQEDSAVYLCASNDRAGMDIQYFGAGTRLSVL.

The V gene is TRBV11-2, the J gene TRBJ1-1; D is uncertain. This CDR3 has 13 residues. Germline CDR1 is SGHAT and CDR2 is FQNNGV. The V end was cut by 3 bases, the J end by 1 base, with 6 bases between. The CDR3 region has the DNA TGTGCCAGCAGCTTCAGGCCGAACACTGAAGCTTTCTTT. Amino acids: CASSFRPNTEAFF.

This clone was seen only a few times. The V call is TRBV7-9, the J call TRBJ2-7, with D tentatively TRBD1 (6 bases). The germline CDR1 and CDR2 sequences are SEHNR and FQNEAQ (reference sequence). V was clipped by 5 bases and J by 5 bases, with 16 bases between them. This CDR3 is built from 14 residues. The CDR3 region is CASSTGHLGNEQYF. The DNA for the CDR3 is TGTGCCAGCAGCACGGGACATTTGGGGAACGAGCAGTACTTC.

The chain joins TRBV5-1 to TRBJ2-7; D perhaps matches TRBD1 (6 bases). This CDR3 comprises 14 residues. The germline CDR1 and CDR2 sequences are SGHRS and YFSETQ. V lost 4 bases, J lost 6 bases, and 17 bases lay in between. The CDR3 nucleotides are TGCGCCAGCAGCCTCAAACACAGGGATAGCGAGCAGTACTTC. It is translated as CASSLKHRDSEQYF.

The rearrangement uses TRBV10-3 and TRBJ2-7; 7 nucleotides agree with TRBD1. The germline V gene has CDR1 ENHRY and CDR2 SYGVKD. The CDR3 extends over 13 amino acids. Trimming removed 8 bases from V and 3 bases from J; junction bases left unmatched: 7. The CDR3 is CAIGETGLYEQYF. The CDR3, as DNA: TGTGCCATCGGGGAGACAGGGCTCTACGAGCAGTACTTC.

V and J are TRBV6-1 and TRBJ1-6; tentatively, D is TRBD1 (6 bases). Germline CDR1 and CDR2: MNHNS and SASEGT. With 10 bases removed from V and 0 bases from J, the gap between germline ends came to 13 bases. The CDR3 runs to 15 residues. CDR3 region: CATLDSPSYNSPLHF. CDR3 sequence (DNA): TGTGCCACCTTGGACAGCCCCTCCTATAATTCACCCCTCCACTTT.